These 15 T cell receptor beta chains were all obtained from the same sample, sequenced in a study of T cell clonotyping in hematopoietic cell transplantation. The method was immunoSEQ multiplex PCR; TCRdb's version includes in-frame clones alone and lacks a portion of them. In the table there are approximately 30,000 clones, approximately 96% of which are singletons. Sample: peripheral blood mononuclear cells. The receptors were sampled from a man in his fifties in good health. Some clones in this sample may be carry-over from other donors' samples.

V gene TRBV2 combines with J gene TRBJ1-4; D is undetermined. Germline-derived CDR1 and CDR2 are SNHLY and FYNNEI. The V gene lost 3 bases and the J gene lost 6 bases, with 2 bases spanning the gap. The length of the CDR3 is 11 residues. In DNA, the CDR3 is TGTGCCAGCAGTGAGGATGAAAAACTGTTTTTT. Its translation: CASSEDEKLFF.

J is TRBJ2-7 and V is TRBV6-6; 9 bases agree with TRBD1. The CDR3 is 13 amino acids. Germline lookup yields CDR1 MNHNY and CDR2 SVGAGI (reference sequence). V dropped 8 bases and J dropped 2; count of bases not matched to a gene: 4. CDR3 bases: TGTGCCAGCTTGGGACAGGGAACCTACGAGCAGTACTTC. The encoded protein is CASLGQGTYEQYF.

The chain employs TRBV29-1 and TRBJ1-2; D gene unclear. Germline assignment: CDR1 SQVTM and CDR2 ANQGSEA. This CDR3 has 12 residues. Trimming cost V 2 bases and J 8 bases, with 12 bases left between them. The CDR3 sequence is CSVEFGPGGYTF. In DNA form, the CDR3 reads TGCAGCGTTGAATTCGGCCCGGGCGGCTACACCTTC.

This clone came up once. The chain has TRBV27 and TRBJ2-4; possibly TRBD1 for D (5 bases). This CDR3 has 18 residues. Trimming removed 5 bases from V and 0 bases from J, with 20 bases in between. Germline assignment: CDR1 MNHEY and CDR2 SMNVEV (reference sequence). The CDR3 region is CASSLLGPRAVAKNIQYF. The CDR3 DNA is TGTGCCAGCAGTCTCCTGGGGCCCAGGGCTGTAGCCAAAAACATTCAGTACTTC.

CDR3 loop: CASGQPGVQETQYF. The CDR3 DNA reads TGTGCCAGCGGCCAACCCGGGGTTCAAGAGACCCAGTACTTC. V and J are TRBV7-2 and TRBJ2-5; D is perhaps TRBD2 (5 bases). The V and J ends lost 8 bases and 2 bases respectively, with 15 bases between them. Germline CDR1 is SGHTA and CDR2 is FQGNSA. This CDR3 region has 14 residues.

The sample holds a few counts of this clone. The V call is TRBV25-1, the J call TRBJ2-7; D might be TRBD2 (5 bases). CDR3 length equals 13 residues. V was clipped by 8 bases and J by 0 bases, with 11 bases between them. Germline V gives CDR1 MGHDK, CDR2 SYGVNS. The CDR3 coding sequence is TGTGCCAGCCAGAGGGAGAGCTCCTACGAGCAGTACTTC. This sequence encodes CASQRESSYEQYF.

The chain uses TRBV4-1 and TRBJ1-4, with unresolved D. Trimming shortened V by 2 bases and J by 7 bases, and 8 bases separated the two germline ends. This CDR3 has 13 residues. Germline values: CDR1 MGHRA, CDR2 YSYEKL. CDR3 sequence reads: CASSQIRGEKLFF. Here the CDR3 DNA reads TGCGCCAGCAGCCAAATCCGGGGTGAAAAACTGTTTTTT.

This clone was detected only once. The rearrangement joins TRBV6-6 to TRBJ2-3, with 10 bases aligning to TRBD1. In germline, CDR1 is MNHNY, CDR2 SVGAGI (reference sequence). J gave up 4 bases and V 2 bases, and 3 bases lay outside the gene matches. This CDR3 contains 15 residues. The CDR3 is CASSYGDRGSDTQYF. The CDR3 region has the DNA TGTGCCAGCAGTTACGGGGACAGGGGTTCAGATACGCAGTATTTT.

This sequence joins TRBV7-7 and TRBJ1-1; no reliable D call. The CDR3 is 13 amino acids. The V gene lost 5 bases and the J gene lost 3 bases, with 10 bases spanning the gap. CDR1 SSHAT and CDR2 FNYEAQ come from the germline V gene (reference sequence). The DNA of the CDR3 is TGTGCCAGCAGCCCCGTTACGGACACTGAAGCTTTCTTT. It is translated as CASSPVTDTEAFF.

The genes are TRBV19 and TRBJ2-6, with D tentatively TRBD2 (5 bases). The V gene's germline CDR1 is LNHDA and CDR2 SQIVND (reference sequence). V lost 0 bases to trimming and J lost 0 bases, with 12 bases between them. This CDR3 is built from 18 residues. The CDR3 here is CASSIDPGSPSGANVLTF. The CDR3 bases are TGTGCCAGTAGTATAGATCCGGGGTCTCCCTCTGGGGCCAACGTCCTGACTTTC.

The V call is TRBV19, the J call TRBJ1-6; D call uncertain. V was pared by 3 bases and J by 6 bases, with 15 bases between. There are 16 residues in the CDR3. Germline V gives CDR1 LNHDA, CDR2 SQIVND (reference sequence). The CDR3, as DNA: TGTGCCAGTAGTATGGGGTATTCCACTGGTAATTCACCCCTCCACTTT. Translated, it gives CASSMGYSTGNSPLHF.

The V and J genes are TRBV5-4 and TRBJ1-2, with 8 bases fitting TRBD1. Germline assignment: CDR1 SGHNT and CDR2 YYREEE (reference sequence). The V segment lost 6 bases and the J segment 2 bases; nucleotides outside the gene matches: 6. The CDR3 is 14 amino acids. For the CDR3, the DNA is TGTGCCAGCACCACAGGGGGGAAAAACTATGGCTACACCTTC. This gives the protein CASTTGGKNYGYTF. Full variable domain (remainder filled in from reference TRBV5-4 and TRBJ1-2): ETGVTQSPTHLIKTRGQQVTLRCSSQSGHNTVSWYQQALGQGPQFIFQYYREEENGRGNFPPRFSGLQFPNYSSELNVNALELDDSALYLCASTTGGKNYGYTFGSGTRLTVV.

This sequence joins TRBV11-2 and TRBJ2-7; D is uncertain. Germline V lookup: CDR1 SGHAT, CDR2 FQNNGV. The CDR3 has 11 residues. V lost 5 bases to trimming and J lost 2 bases, with 4 bases between them. CDR3 in amino acids: CASSVTYEQYF. For the CDR3, the DNA is TGTGCCAGCAGCGTCACCTACGAGCAGTACTTC.

This chain joins TRBV6-5 and TRBJ1-3, with 9 bases aligning to TRBD1. The CDR3 has 16 amino acids. The ends lost 0 bases at V and 4 bases at J; junction bases unmatched: 4. CDR1 and CDR2 from the germline V gene are MNHEY and SVGAGI. Here the CDR3 reads CASSYSGTGKGNTIYF. As DNA, the CDR3 is TGTGCCAGCAGTTACTCGGGGACAGGGAAAGGAAACACCATATATTTT.

The chain recombines TRBV5-1 with TRBJ2-7; 7 bases fit TRBD1. This CDR3 has 16 residues. CDR1 and CDR2 (germline): SGHRS, YFSETQ. The V and J ends lost 0 bases and 2 bases, in that order; junction bases with no gene match: 8. CDR3 DNA sequence: TGCGCCAGCAGCTTGGTGACAGGGACCATAACCTACGAGCAGTACTTC. This sequence encodes CASSLVTGTITYEQYF.